A single sample is the source of the 11 T cell receptor beta chains below, sequenced in a study of early T cells in non-severe SARS-CoV-2 infection. TCRdb itself ran the 5' RACE reads through MiXCR, one entry per CDR3 protein. The repertoire holds 25,000 to 30,000 distinct CDR3 sequences, with roughly 4% as singletons. Material: whole blood. The receptors shown here come from an adult who was a healthcare worker with PCR-confirmed SARS-CoV-2 infection or an uninfected control (not recorded which).

This clonotype appeared a few times. This chain links TRBV6-5 with TRBJ2-7; the match to TRBD2 covers 9 bases. V shed 6 bases and J 2 bases; nucleotides not matched to a gene: 5. There are 14 residues in the CDR3. Looked up from germline, CDR1 is MNHEY and CDR2 is SVGAGI. CDR3 loop: CASRYSGRPYEQYF. The CDR3 DNA reads as TGTGCCAGCAGATATAGCGGGAGACCCTACGAGCAGTACTTC.

Many counts were recorded for this clonotype. This rearrangement joins TRBV12-3 or TRBV12-4 to TRBJ2-1, with D possibly matching TRBD2 (6 bases). Trimming shortened V by 6 bases and J by 5 bases, and 32 bases separated the two germline ends. This CDR3 comprises 20 residues. The CDR3 DNA is TGTGCCAGCAGCTTCATAGGTGTACTGGGGGGAACCGGGACTCACAATGAGCAGTTCTTC. Residues: CASSFIGVLGGTGTHNEQFF.

This clonotype has just a few counts. The rearrangement links TRBV5-1 to TRBJ1-6; tentative D call: TRBD1 (5 bases). The CDR3 covers 13 residues. The germline V gene encodes CDR1 SGHRS and CDR2 YFSETQ. Trimming removed 3 bases from V and 8 bases from J, with 9 bases in between. The CDR3 spells CASSWDGDSPLHF. The DNA of the CDR3 is TGCGCCAGCAGCTGGGACGGCGATTCACCCCTCCACTTT.

This clonotype appeared many times. V gene TRBV6-5 combines with J gene TRBJ1-1; 10 bases are shared with TRBD1. There are 15 residues in the CDR3. Trimming took 2 bases from V and 7 from J; bases not matched to a gene: 7. Germline V gene lookup returns CDR1 MNHEY and CDR2 SVGAGI. The CDR3 reads CASSYPGQGMGEAFF. The CDR3 coding sequence is TGTGCCAGCAGTTACCCGGGACAGGGGATGGGTGAAGCTTTCTTT.

This clonotype was seen many times. The chain couples TRBV21-1 to TRBJ1-4; the table's TRBD1 call for D was not verified on the DNA. TRBV21-1 is a pseudogene segment. The CDR3 extends over 14 amino acids. CDR3: CASSKRAGDEKLFF. The CDR3 nucleotides are TGTGCCAGCAGCAAGCGGGCAGGGGATGAAAAACTGTTTTTT.

This clonotype was picked up many times. The gene calls are TRBV7-9 and TRBJ2-3, with a weak D call TRBD2 (5 bases). Per germline, CDR1 SEHNR and CDR2 FQNEAQ (reference sequence). This CDR3 has 14 residues. Trimming left V 6 bases short and J 3 bases short, with 13 bases between. For the CDR3, the DNA is TGTGCCAGCAGTACTAGGTTGAAGACAGATACGCAGTATTTT. Protein sequence: CASSTRLKTDTQYF. Full variable domain (missing parts from reference TRBV7-9 and TRBJ2-3): DTGVSQNPRHKITKRGQNVTFRCDPISEHNRLYWYRQTLGQGPEFLTYFQNEAQLEKSRLLSDRFSAERPKGSFSTLEIQRTEQGDSAMYLCASSTRLKTDTQYFGPGTRLTVL.

This clonotype was seen more than once but under ten times. V usage is TRBV4-1 and J usage is TRBJ2-1, with 8 bases lining up with TRBD2. V lost 2 bases and J lost 5; bases outside the gene matches: 17. This CDR3 has 19 residues. Germline CDR1 MGHRA, CDR2 YSYEKL. The CDR3 is CASSQFSRGAGVGDNEQFF. DNA for the CDR3: TGCGCCAGCAGCCAATTTTCCCGAGGAGCGGGAGTCGGGGACAATGAGCAGTTCTTC.

This clonotype was observed at least ten times. The V and J genes are TRBV10-1 and TRBJ2-4, with 7 bases aligning to TRBD1. The germline gives CDR1 WNHNN, CDR2 SYGVQD (reference sequence). The CDR3 totals 16 residues. The junction had 11 bases not matched to a gene; V was cut back by 3 bases and J by 6 bases. The CDR3 reads CASSDAQGLYGNIQYF. The CDR3 DNA sequence: TGCGCCAGCAGTGATGCACAGGGGTTATATGGAAACATTCAGTACTTC.

This clonotype appeared many times. The chain carries TRBV7-6 and TRBJ2-3, with 11 bases identical to TRBD2. This CDR3 region has 21 residues. Germline loops: CDR1 SGHVS, CDR2 FNYEAQ. Losses at the gene ends were 1 base for V and 5 bases for J; bases not matched to a gene: 20. This CDR3 is CASSLEEWSSGGEGDRDTQYF. As DNA, the CDR3 is TGTGCCAGCAGCTTAGAGGAGTGGAGTAGCGGGGGGGAAGGAGACAGAGATACGCAGTATTTT. The full variable domain, in which reference TRBV7-6 and TRBJ2-3 provide the parts outside the CDR3, is GAGVSQSPRYKVTKRGQDVALRCDPISGHVSLYWYRQALGQGPEFLTYFNYEAQQDKSGLPNDRFSAERPEGSISTLTIQRTEQRDSAMYRCASSLEEWSSGGEGDRDTQYFGPGTRLTVL.

This clonotype is labeled medium-sized (0.01 to 0.1%). The chain is built from TRBV7-6 and TRBJ1-4; D is ambiguous. CDR3 length equals 13 residues. V was shortened by 6 bases and J by 8 bases, with 13 bases between the two germline ends. Germline CDR1 reads SGHVS; CDR2 reads FNYEAQ. CDR3 sequence reads: CASRPIGKEKLFF. The CDR3 DNA reads TGTGCCAGCAGACCCATAGGGAAAGAAAAACTGTTTTTT.

This rearrangement joins TRBV7-9 to TRBJ2-1, with unresolved D. Between the trimmed V and J ends, which lost 2 bases and 9 bases, there was a span of 8 bases. CDR3 length: 12 amino acids. CDR1 SEHNR and CDR2 FQNEAQ come from the germline V gene (reference sequence). CDR3 coding DNA: TGTGCCAGCAGCTTATCCAGCAGTGAGCAGTTCTTC. This gives the protein CASSLSSSEQFF.